This T cell receptor (beta chain) is from a study of control samples from healthy donors and cancer patients. The CDR3 extends over 15 amino acids. The germline gives CDR1 MNHEY, CDR2 SMNVEV (reference sequence). J gave up 7 bases and V 5 bases, and 11 bases lay outside the gene matches. The assay was immunoSEQ multiplex PCR, and TCRdb's table has in-frame clones only and misses some. The sample yields about 55,000 clones, over 75% seen once. This clonotype originated in a man aged 45-60 years in good health. Sequencing was carried out using blood. The rearrangement joins TRBV27 to TRBJ2-4, with TRBD1 identical over 7 bases. CDR3 residues: CASSATGTVWNIQYF. The CDR3 DNA sequence: TGTGCCAGCAGTGCGACCGGGACAGTGTGGAACATTCAGTACTTC.